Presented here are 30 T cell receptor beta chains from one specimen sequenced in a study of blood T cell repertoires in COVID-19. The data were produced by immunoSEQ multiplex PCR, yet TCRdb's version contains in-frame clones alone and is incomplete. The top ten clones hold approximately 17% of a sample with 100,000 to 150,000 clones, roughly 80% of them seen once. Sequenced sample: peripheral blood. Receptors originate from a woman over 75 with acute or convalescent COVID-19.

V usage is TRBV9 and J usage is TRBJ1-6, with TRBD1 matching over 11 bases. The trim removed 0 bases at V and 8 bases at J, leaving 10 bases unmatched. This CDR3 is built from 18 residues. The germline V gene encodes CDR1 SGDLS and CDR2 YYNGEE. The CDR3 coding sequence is TGTGCCAGCAGCGTAGGGGGACAGGGGGACTTCACCTATTCACCCCTCCACTTT. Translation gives CASSVGGQGDFTYSPLHF.

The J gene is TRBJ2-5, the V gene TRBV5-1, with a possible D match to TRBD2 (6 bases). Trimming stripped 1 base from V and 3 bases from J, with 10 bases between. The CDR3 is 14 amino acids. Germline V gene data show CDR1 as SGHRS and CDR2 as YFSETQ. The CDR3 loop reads CASSLFGGEETQYF. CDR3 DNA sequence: TGCGCCAGCAGCTTGTTCGGGGGTGAAGAGACCCAGTACTTC.

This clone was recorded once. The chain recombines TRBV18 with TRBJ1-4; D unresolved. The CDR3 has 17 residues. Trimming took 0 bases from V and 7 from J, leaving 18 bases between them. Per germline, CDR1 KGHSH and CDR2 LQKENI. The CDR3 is CASSPPDYTDVSEKLFF. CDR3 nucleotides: TGTGCCAGCTCACCACCCGACTACACCGACGTGAGTGAAAAACTGTTTTTT.

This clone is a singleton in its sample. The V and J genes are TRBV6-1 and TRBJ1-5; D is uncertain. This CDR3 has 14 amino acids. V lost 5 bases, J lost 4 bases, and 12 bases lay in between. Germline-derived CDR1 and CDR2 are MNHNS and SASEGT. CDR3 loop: CASSSSDVNQPQHF. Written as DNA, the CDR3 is TGTGCCAGCAGTTCCTCAGATGTAAATCAGCCCCAGCATTTT.

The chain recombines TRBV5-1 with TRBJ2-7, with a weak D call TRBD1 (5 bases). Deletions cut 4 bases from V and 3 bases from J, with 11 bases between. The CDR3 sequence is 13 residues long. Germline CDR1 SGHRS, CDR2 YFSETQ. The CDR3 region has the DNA TGCGCCAGCAGCGGGCAGGGAAGCTACGAGCAGTACTTC. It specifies CASSGQGSYEQYF.

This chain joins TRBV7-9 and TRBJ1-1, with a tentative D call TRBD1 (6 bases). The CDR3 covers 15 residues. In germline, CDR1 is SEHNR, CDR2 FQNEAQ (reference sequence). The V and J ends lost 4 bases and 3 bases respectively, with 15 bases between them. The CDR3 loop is CASSSTGSRHTEAFF. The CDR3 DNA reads TGTGCCAGCAGCTCCACAGGGTCGAGGCACACTGAAGCTTTCTTT.

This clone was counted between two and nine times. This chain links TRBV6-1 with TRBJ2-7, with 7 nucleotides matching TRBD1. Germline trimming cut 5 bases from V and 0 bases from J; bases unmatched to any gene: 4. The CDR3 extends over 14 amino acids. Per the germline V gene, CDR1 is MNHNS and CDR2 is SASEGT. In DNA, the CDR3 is TGTGCCAGCAGTCCGGACAGGTCCTCCTACGAGCAGTACTTC. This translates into CASSPDRSSYEQYF.

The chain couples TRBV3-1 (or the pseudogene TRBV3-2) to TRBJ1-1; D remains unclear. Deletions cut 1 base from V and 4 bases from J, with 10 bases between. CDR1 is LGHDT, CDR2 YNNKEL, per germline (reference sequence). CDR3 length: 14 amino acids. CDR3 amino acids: CASSQVGSSTEAFF. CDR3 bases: TGTGCCAGCAGCCAAGTAGGGAGCAGCACTGAAGCTTTCTTT.

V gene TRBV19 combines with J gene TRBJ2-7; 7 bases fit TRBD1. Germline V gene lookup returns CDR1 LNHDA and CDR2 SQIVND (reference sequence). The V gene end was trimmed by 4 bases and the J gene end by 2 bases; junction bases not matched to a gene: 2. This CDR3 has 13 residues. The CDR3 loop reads CASSRDRAYEQYF. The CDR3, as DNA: TGTGCCAGTAGTAGGGACAGAGCCTACGAGCAGTACTTC.

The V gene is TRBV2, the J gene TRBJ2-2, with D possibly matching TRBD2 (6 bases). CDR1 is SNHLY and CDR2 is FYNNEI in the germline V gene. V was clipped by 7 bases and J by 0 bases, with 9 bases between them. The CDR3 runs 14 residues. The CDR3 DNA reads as TGTGCCAGCAAAGTAGCGGCGAACACCGGGGAGCTGTTTTTT. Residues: CASKVAANTGELFF. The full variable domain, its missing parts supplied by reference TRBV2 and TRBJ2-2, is EPEVTQTPSHQVTQMGQEVILRCVPISNHLYFYWYRQILGQKVEFLVSFYNNEISEKSEIFDDQFSVERPDGSNFTLKIRSTKLEDSAMYFCASKVAANTGELFFGEGSRLTVL.

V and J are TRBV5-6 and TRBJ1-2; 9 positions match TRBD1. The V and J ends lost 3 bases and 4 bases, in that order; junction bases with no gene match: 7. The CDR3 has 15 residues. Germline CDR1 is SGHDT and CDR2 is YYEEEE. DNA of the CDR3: TGTGCCAGCAGCTCGGGACAGGGCGGACTCTATGGCTACACCTTC. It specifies CASSSGQGGLYGYTF.

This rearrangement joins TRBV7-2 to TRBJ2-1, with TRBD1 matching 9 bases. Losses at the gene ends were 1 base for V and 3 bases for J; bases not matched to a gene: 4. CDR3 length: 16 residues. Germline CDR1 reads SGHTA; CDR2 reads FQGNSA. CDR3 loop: CASSLVGTGSYNEQFF. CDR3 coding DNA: TGTGCCAGCAGCTTAGTAGGGACAGGGAGCTACAATGAGCAGTTCTTC.

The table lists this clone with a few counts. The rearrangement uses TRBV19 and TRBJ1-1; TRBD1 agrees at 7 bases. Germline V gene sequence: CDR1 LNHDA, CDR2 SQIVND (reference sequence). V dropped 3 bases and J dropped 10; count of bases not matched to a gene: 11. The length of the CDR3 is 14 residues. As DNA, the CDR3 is TGTGCCAGTAGTATGGTGCGGGACAGACCAGGAGCTTTCTTT. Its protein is CASSMVRDRPGAFF.

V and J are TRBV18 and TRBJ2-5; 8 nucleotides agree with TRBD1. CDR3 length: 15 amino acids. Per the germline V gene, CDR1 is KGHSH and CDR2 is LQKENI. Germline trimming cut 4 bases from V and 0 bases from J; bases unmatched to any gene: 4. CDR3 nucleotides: TGTGCCAGCTCACAGACAGGGGAGTACCAAGAGACCCAGTACTTC. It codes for CASSQTGEYQETQYF.

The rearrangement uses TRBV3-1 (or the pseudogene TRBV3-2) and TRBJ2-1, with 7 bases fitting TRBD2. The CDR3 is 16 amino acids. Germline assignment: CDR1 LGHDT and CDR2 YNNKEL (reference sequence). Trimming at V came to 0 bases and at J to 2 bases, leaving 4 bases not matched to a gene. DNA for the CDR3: TGTGCCAGCAGCCAAGATGGGAGGGAGGCCTACAATGAGCAGTTCTTC. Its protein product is CASSQDGREAYNEQFF.

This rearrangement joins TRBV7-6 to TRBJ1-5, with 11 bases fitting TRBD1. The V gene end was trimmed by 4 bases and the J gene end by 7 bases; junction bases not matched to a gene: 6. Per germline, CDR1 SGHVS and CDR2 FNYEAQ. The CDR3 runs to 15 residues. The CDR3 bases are TGTGCCAGCAGCTCAGGACAGGGGGCCTGGCAGCCCCAGCATTTT. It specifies CASSSGQGAWQPQHF.

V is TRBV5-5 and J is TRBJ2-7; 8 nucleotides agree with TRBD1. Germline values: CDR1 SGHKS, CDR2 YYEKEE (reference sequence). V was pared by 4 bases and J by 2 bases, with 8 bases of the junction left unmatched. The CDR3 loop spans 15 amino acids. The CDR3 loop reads CASSLDRGNTYEQYF. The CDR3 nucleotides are TGTGCCAGCAGCCTTGACAGGGGCAACACCTACGAGCAGTACTTC.

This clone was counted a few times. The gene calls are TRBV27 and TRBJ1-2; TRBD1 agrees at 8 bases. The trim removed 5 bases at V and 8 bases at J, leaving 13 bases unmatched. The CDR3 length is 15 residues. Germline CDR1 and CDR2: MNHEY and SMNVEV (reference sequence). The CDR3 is CASSPYSGQGSGYTF. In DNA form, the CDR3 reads TGTGCCAGCAGTCCCTACTCTGGACAGGGCAGCGGCTACACCTTC.

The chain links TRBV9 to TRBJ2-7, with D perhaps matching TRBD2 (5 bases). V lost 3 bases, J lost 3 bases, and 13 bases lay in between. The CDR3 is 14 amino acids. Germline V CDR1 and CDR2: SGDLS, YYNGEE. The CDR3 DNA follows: TGTGCCAGCAGCGGCGCGGGTGGGGACTACGAGCAGTACTTC. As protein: CASSGAGGDYEQYF.

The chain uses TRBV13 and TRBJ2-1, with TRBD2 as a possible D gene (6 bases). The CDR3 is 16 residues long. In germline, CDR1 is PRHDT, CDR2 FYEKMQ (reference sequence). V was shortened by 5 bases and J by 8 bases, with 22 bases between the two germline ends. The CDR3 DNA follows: TGTGCCAGCAGCACCTCCTGGGTTGGGAGGAGGGATGAGCAGTTCTTC. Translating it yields CASSTSWVGRRDEQFF.

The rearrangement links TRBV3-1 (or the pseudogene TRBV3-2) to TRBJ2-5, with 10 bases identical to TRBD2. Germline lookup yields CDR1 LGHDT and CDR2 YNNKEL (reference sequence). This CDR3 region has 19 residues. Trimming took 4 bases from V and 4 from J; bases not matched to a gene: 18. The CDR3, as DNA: TGTGCCAGCAGCCTAATCAGCCCCCTAGCGGGGGCCGGGGGAGAGACCCAGTACTTC. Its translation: CASSLISPLAGAGGETQYF.

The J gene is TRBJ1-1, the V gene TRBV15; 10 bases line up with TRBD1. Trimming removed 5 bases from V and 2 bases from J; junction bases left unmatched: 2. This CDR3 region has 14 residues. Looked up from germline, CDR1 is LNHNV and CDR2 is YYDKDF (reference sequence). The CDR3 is CATSGDRGNTEAFF. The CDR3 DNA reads TGTGCCACCAGCGGGGACAGGGGTAACACTGAAGCTTTCTTT.

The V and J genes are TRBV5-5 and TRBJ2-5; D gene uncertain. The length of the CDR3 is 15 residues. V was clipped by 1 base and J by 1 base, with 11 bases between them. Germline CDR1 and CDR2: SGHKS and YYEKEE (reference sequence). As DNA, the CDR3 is TGTGCCAGCAGCTTGAGAGGAAGCCGCCAAGAGACCCAGTACTTC. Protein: CASSLRGSRQETQYF.

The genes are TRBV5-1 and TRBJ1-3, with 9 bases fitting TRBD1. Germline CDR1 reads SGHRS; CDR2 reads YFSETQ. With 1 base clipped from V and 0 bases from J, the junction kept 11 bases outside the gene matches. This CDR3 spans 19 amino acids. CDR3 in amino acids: CASSLFHRDRALSGNTIYF. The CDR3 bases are TGCGCCAGCAGCTTGTTTCATCGGGACAGGGCCCTCTCTGGAAACACCATATATTTT.

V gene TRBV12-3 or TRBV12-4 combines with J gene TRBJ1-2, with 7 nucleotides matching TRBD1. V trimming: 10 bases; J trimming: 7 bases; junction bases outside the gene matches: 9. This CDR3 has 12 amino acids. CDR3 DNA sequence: TGTGCCACCGAGGACAGGCGGATTGGCTACACCTTC. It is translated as CATEDRRIGYTF.

The CDR3 nucleotides read TGTGCCAGCAGTTACTCGCGAGGGTCTGAAGCTTTCTTT. It translates to CASSYSRGSEAFF. The V call is TRBV6-2 or TRBV6-3, the J call TRBJ1-1, with unresolved D. Germline-derived CDR1 and CDR2 are MNHEY and SVGEGT. This CDR3 is 13 amino acids long. Trimming cost V 0 bases and J 6 bases, with 8 bases left between them.

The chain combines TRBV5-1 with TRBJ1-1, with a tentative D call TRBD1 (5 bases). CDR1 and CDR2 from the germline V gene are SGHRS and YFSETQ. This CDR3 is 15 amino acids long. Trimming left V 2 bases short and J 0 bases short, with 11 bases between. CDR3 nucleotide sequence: TGCGCCAGCAGCTTTGGGGCAGGACTGAACACTGAAGCTTTCTTT. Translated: CASSFGAGLNTEAFF.

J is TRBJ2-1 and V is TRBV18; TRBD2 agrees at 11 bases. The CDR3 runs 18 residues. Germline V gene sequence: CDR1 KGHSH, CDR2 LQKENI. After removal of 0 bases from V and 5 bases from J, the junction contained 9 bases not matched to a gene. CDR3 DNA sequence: TGTGCCAGCTCACCACCAGGGCTAGCGGGAGGTGGAAACAATGAGCAGTTCTTC. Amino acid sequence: CASSPPGLAGGGNNEQFF.

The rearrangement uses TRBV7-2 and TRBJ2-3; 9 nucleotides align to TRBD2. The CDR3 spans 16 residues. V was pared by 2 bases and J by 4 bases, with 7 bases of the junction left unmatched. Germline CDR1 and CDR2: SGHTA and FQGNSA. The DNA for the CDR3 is TGTGCCAGCAGCTTAAATGGCGGGAGGGCCGCAGATACGCAGTATTTT. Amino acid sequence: CASSLNGGRAADTQYF.

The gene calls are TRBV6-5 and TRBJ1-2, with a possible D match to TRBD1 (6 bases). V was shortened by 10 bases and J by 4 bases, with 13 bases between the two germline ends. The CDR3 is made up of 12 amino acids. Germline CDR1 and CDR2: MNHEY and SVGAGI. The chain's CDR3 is CAIQGSFYGYTF. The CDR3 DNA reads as TGTGCCATCCAGGGGTCTTTCTATGGCTACACCTTC.